This T cell receptor beta chain was captured by sequencing in a study of OX40 agonist ivuxolimab in advanced cancers. Study information: Partial responses were achieved by three patients: one hepatocellular carcinoma, two cutaneous melanoma.

This table comes from immunoSEQ multiplex PCR, and its TCRdb copy is limited to in-frame clones, with some not included. The sample gives roughly 45,000 clones, about three quarters of which show up once; 7.9% is in the top ten. Trimming shortened V by 4 bases and J by 2 bases, and 18 bases separated the two germline ends. The CDR3 is 17 amino acids. CDR1 and CDR2 from the germline V gene are SSHAT and FNYEAQ (reference sequence). This clone was seen more than once but under ten times. The chain couples TRBV7-7 to TRBJ1-5; possible D gene TRBD1, 6 bases. Sequencing used CD4+ or CD8+ T cells sorted from blood, obtained in a trial of the OX40 agonist ivuxolimab. The clonotype was recovered from an adult with an advanced solid tumor such as melanoma, head and neck, liver or kidney cancer. CDR3 region: CASSSTHRALGNQPQHF. The CDR3 DNA reads TGTGCCAGCAGCTCAACACACAGGGCTTTGGGCAATCAGCCCCAGCATTTT.